The 8 T cell receptor beta chains below come from one sample, sequenced in a study of T cell repertoires in cytomegalovirus infection. The antigens of these receptors remain unknown. TCRdb re-analysed the reads in MiXCR, keeping a single row per CDR3 protein. The sample shows roughly 500,000 distinct CDR3 sequences, under 45% of them seen only once. This specimen was cultured PBMCs, taken from culture after CMV antigen stimulation. Receptors originate from a human donor in good health (CMV status not recorded). Some clones in this sample may be carry-over from other donors' samples.

The chain couples TRBV12-3 or TRBV12-4 to TRBJ2-7; a weak D match, TRBD2 (5 bases). The CDR3 spans 14 residues. Trimming cost V 6 bases and J 0 bases, with 12 bases left between them. CDR3 nucleotides: TGTGCCAGCAGGCCCCAGCGGAGCTCCTACGAGCAGTACTTC. This codes for CASRPQRSSYEQYF.

The chain uses TRBV6-2 or TRBV6-3 and TRBJ2-2; TRBD2 matches at 13 bases. The CDR3 runs 15 residues. Germline V CDR1 and CDR2: MNHEY, SVGEGT. Trimming cost V 4 bases and J 5 bases; bases outside gene matches: 1. CDR3: CASSSTSGRTGELFF. CDR3 nucleotides: TGTGCCAGCAGTTCGACTAGCGGGAGGACCGGGGAGCTGTTTTTT.

The rearrangement links TRBV7-8 to TRBJ2-3, with D perhaps assigned TRBD1 or TRBD2 (5 bases each). There are 14 residues in the CDR3. The ends were cut back, 6 bases at V and 3 bases at J, with 13 bases in the middle. Germline V gene lookup returns CDR1 SGHVS and CDR2 FQNEAQ. The CDR3: CASRPGSGTDTQYF. CDR3 DNA sequence: TGTGCCAGCAGGCCAGGGAGTGGGACAGATACGCAGTATTTT.

This clonotype was detected a few times. The CDR3 coding sequence is TGCAGTGCTAGAGACCCTGCGGGGGCAGGAGAGACCCAGTACTTC. Its protein product is CSARDPAGAGETQYF. The genes are TRBV20-1 and TRBJ2-5; TRBD2 might be the D (7 bases). The CDR3 sequence is 15 residues long. The germline V gene has CDR1 DFQATT and CDR2 SNEGSKA (reference sequence). V gave up 0 bases and J gave up 4 bases, with 15 bases separating them.

This chain joins TRBV7-2 and TRBJ2-2, with 8 bases that match TRBD2. Germline trimming cut 5 bases from V and 13 bases from J; bases unmatched to any gene: 6. The CDR3 has 12 amino acids. Germline values: CDR1 SGHTA, CDR2 FQGNSA. The CDR3 DNA follows: TGTGCCAGCAGCCTGAGTCTAGCGGGGCTGTTTTTT. Translated: CASSLSLAGLFF.

The rearrangement joins TRBV12-3 or TRBV12-4 to TRBJ1-1; the D gene is possibly TRBD1 (6 bases). Deletions cut 3 bases from V and 5 bases from J, with 13 bases between. The CDR3 sequence is 14 residues long. The CDR3 DNA sequence: TGTGCCAGCAGTTTTTTGAGGGGGGGAACTGAAGCTTTCTTT. Translating gives CASSFLRGGTEAFF.

A word on this clonotype: A much larger clone differs from this one at a single base, so this may be a read error. CDR3 sequence reads: CASGFQVGSETQYF. The CDR3, as DNA: TGTGCCAGCGGCTTCCAGGTTGGATCGGAGACCCAGTACTTC. The V and J genes are TRBV7-2 and TRBJ2-5; D remains ambiguous. The CDR3 loop spans 14 amino acids. Germline V gene data show CDR1 as SGHTA and CDR2 as FQGNSA.

This clonotype occurred a few times. V is TRBV7-2 and J is TRBJ2-1, with D tentatively TRBD2 (6 bases). Germline V CDR1 and CDR2: SGHTA, FQGNSA. The V and J ends lost 7 bases and 3 bases respectively, with 10 bases between them. The CDR3 sequence is 13 residues long. The CDR3 DNA reads as TGTGCCAGCAACACAGCGGGCTACAATGAGCAGTTCTTC. Translation gives CASNTAGYNEQFF.